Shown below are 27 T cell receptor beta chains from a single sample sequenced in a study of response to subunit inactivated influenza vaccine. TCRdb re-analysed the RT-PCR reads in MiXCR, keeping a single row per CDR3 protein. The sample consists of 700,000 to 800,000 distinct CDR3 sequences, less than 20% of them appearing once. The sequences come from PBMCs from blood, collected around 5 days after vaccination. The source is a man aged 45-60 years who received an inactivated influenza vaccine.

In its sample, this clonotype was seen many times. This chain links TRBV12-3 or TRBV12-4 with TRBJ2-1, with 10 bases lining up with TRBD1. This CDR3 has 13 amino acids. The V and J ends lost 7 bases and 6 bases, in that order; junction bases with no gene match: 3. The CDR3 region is CASNGQGVNEQFF. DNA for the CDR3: TGTGCCAGCAATGGACAGGGGGTCAATGAGCAGTTCTTC.

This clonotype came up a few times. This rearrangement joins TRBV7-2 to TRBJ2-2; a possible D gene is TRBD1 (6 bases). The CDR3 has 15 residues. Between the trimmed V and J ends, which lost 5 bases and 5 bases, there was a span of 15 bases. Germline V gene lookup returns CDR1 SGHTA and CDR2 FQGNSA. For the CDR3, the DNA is TGTGCCAGCAGCCCGGGACCAAGGGGGACCGGGGAGCTGTTTTTT. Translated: CASSPGPRGTGELFF.

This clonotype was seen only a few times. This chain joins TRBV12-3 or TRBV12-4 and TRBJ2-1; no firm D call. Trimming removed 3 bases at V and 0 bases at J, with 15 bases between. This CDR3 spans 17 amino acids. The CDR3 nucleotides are TGTGCCAGCAGTTTTTTAGTCGGAGCGAGCTCCTACAATGAGCAGTTCTTC. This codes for CASSFLVGASSYNEQFF.

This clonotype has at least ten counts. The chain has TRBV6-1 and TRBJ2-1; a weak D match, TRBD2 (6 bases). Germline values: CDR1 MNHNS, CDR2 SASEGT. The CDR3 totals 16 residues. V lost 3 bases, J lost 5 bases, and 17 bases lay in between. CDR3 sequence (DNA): TGTGCCAGCAGTGATGTCTGGAGGGCGGGCCACAATGAGCAGTTCTTC. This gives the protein CASSDVWRAGHNEQFF.

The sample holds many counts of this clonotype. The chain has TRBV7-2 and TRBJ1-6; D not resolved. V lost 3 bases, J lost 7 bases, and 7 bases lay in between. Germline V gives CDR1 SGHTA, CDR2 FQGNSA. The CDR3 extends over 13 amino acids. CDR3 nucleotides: TGTGCCAGCAGCTTGTTGGGAAATTCACCCCTCCACTTT. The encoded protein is CASSLLGNSPLHF.

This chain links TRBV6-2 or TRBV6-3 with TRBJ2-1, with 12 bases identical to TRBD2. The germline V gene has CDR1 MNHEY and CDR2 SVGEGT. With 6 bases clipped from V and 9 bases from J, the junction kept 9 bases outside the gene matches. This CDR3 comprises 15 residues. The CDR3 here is CASSRLAGAASEQFF. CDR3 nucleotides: TGTGCCAGCAGCCGACTAGCGGGGGCTGCGAGTGAGCAGTTCTTC.

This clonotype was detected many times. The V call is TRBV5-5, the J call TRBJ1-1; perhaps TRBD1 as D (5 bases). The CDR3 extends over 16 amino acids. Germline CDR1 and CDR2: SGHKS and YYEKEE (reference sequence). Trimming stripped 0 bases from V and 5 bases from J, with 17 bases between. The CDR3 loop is CASSLGIGQGETEAFF. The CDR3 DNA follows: TGTGCCAGCAGCTTGGGGATTGGTCAGGGCGAGACTGAAGCTTTCTTT.

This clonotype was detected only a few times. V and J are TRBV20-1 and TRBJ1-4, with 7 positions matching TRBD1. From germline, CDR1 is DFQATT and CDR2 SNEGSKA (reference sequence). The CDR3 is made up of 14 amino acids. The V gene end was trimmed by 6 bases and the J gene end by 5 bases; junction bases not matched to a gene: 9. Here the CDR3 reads CSAVDRRNNEKLFF. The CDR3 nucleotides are TGCAGTGCAGTGGACAGGAGAAACAATGAAAAACTGTTTTTT.

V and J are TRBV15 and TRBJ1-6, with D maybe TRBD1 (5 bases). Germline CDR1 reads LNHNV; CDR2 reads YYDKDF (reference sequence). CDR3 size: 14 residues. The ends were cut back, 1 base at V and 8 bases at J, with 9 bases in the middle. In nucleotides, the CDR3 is TGTGCCACCAGCAGAGGGGGGGAGCATTCACCCCTCCACTTT. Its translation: CATSRGGEHSPLHF.

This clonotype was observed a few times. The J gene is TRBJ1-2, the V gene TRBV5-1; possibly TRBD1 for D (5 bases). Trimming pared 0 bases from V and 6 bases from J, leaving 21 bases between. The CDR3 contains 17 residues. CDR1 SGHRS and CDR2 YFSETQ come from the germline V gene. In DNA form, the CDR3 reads TGCGCCAGCAGCTTGGTATCTTCCAGGGAGACCCGAAATGGCTACACCTTC. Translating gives CASSLVSSRETRNGYTF.

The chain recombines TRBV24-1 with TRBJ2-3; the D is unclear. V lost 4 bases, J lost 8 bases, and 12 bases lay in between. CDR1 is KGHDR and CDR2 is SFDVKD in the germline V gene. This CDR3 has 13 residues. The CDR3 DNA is TGTGCCACCAGTGAGTCCTCTAGTGGTACGCAGTATTTT. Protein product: CATSESSSGTQYF.

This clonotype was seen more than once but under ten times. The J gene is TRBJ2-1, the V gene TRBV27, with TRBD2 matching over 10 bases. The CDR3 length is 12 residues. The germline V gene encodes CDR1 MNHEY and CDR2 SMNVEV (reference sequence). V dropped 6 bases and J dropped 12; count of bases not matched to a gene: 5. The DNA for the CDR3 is TGTGCCAGCAGCAATAGCGGGAGGCGGCAGTTCTTC. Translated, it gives CASSNSGRRQFF.

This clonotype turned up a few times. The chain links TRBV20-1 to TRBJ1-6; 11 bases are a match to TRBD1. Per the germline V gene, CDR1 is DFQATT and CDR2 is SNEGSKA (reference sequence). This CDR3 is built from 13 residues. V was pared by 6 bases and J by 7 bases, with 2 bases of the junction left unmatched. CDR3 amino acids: CSAGQGDNSPLHF. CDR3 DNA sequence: TGCAGTGCGGGACAGGGGGACAATTCACCCCTCCACTTT.

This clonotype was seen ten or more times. The CDR3 nucleotides read TGTGCCAGCAGCCCCGGACTAGCCGGAGGAGATACGCAGTATTTT. As protein: CASSPGLAGGDTQYF. The genes are TRBV28 and TRBJ2-3; 8 bases align to TRBD2. The junction had 10 bases not matched to a gene; V was cut back by 6 bases and J by 5 bases. The CDR3 runs to 15 residues. Per the germline V gene, CDR1 is MDHEN and CDR2 is SYDVKM.

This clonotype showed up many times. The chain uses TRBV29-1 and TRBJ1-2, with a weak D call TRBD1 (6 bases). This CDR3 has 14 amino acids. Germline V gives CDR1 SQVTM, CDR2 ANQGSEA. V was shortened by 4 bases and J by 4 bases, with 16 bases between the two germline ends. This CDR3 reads CSVAEGGHGYGYTF. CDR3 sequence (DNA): TGCAGCGTTGCGGAGGGGGGGCATGGCTATGGCTACACCTTC.

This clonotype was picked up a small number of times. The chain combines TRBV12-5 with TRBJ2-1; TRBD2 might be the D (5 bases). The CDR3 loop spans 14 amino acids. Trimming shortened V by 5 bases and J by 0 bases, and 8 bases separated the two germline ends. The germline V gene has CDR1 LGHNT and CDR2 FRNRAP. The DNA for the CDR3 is TGTGCTAGTGGTATCGGGATCTCCTACAATGAGCAGTTCTTC. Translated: CASGIGISYNEQFF.

CDR3 residues: CAWSGTVNQPQHF. Here the CDR3 DNA reads TGTGCCTGGAGTGGAACAGTTAATCAGCCCCAGCATTTT. The chain links TRBV30 to TRBJ1-5; D is uncertain. This CDR3 has 13 amino acids. The V end was cut by 1 base, the J end by 4 bases, with 8 bases between. CDR1 and CDR2 (germline): GTSNPN, SVGIG (reference sequence).

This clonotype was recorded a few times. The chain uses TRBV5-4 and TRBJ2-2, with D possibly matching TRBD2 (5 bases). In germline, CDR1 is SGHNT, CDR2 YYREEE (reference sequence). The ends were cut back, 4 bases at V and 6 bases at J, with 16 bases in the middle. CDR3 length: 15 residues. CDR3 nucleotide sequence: TGTGCCAGCAGCAGCATGGACTGGGCGGCCGGGGAGCTGTTTTTT. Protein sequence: CASSSMDWAAGELFF.

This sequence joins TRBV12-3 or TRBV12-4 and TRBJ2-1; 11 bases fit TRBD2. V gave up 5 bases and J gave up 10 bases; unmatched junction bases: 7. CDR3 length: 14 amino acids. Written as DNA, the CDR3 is TGTGCCAGCAGTCCTAGCGGGGGGCTTGGGGAGCAGTTCTTC. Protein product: CASSPSGGLGEQFF.

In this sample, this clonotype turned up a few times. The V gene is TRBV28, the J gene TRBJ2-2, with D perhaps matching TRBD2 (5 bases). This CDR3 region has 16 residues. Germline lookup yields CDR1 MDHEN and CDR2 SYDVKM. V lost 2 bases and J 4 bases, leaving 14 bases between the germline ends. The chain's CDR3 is CASSLGLSPSTGELFF. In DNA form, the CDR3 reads TGTGCCAGCAGTTTAGGACTCAGCCCGAGCACCGGGGAGCTGTTTTTT.

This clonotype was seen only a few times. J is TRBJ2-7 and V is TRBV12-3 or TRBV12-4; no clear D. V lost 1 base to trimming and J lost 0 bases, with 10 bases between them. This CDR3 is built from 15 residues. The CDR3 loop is CASSLGEWDSYEQYF. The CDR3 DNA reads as TGTGCCAGCAGTTTAGGGGAATGGGACTCCTACGAGCAGTACTTC.

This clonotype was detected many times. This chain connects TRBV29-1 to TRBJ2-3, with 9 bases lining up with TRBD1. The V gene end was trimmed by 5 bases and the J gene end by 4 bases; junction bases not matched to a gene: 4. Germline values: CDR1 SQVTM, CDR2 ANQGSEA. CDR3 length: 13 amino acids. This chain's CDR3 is CSVNRGLADTQYF. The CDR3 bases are TGCAGCGTTAACAGGGGGCTAGCAGATACGCAGTATTTT.

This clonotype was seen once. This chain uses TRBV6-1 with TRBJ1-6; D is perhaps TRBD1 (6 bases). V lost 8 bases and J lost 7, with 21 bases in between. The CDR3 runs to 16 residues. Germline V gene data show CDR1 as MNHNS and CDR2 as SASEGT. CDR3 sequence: CASAQEYQGRNSPLHF. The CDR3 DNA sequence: TGTGCCAGCGCCCAGGAATACCAGGGGCGCAATTCACCCCTCCACTTT.

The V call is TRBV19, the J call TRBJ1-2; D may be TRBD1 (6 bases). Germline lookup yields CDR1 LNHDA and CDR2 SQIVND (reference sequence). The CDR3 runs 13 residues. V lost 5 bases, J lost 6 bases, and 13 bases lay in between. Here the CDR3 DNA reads TGTGCCAGTAGTCAACAGGGATATAATGGCTACACCTTC. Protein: CASSQQGYNGYTF.

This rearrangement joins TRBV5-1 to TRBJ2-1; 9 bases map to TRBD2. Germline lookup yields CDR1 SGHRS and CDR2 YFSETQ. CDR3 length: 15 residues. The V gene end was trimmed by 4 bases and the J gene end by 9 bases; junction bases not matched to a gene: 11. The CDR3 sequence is CASSVVGSGGGEQFF. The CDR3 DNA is TGCGCCAGCAGCGTCGTTGGTAGCGGGGGTGGTGAGCAGTTCTTC.

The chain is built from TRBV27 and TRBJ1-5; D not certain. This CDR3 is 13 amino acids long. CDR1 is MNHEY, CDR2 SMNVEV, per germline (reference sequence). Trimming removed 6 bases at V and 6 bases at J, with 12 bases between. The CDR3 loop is CASRTGYGQPQHF. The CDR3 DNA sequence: TGTGCCAGCAGAACGGGGTATGGTCAGCCCCAGCATTTT.

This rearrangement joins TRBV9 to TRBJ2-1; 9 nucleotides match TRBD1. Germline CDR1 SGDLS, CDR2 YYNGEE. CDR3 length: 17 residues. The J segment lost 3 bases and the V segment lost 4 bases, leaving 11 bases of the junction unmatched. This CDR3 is CASSPELGTGRYNEQFF. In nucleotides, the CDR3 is TGTGCCAGCAGCCCCGAACTGGGGACAGGGCGCTACAATGAGCAGTTCTTC.